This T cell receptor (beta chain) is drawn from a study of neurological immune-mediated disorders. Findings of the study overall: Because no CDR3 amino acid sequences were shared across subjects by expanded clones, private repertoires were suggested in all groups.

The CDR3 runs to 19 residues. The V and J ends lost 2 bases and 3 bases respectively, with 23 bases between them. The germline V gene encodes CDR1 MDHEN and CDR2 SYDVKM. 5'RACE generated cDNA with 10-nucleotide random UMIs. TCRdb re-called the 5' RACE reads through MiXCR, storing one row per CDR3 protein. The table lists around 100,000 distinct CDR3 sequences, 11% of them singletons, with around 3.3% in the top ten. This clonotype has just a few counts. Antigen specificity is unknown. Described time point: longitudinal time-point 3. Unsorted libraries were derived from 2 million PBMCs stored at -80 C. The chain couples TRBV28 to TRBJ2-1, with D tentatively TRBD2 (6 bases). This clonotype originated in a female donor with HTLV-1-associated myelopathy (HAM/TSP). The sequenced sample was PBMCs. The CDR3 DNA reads TGTGCCAGCAGTTTAGTAGGTTATAGCGGCGGGATGAACTACAATGAGCAGTTCTTC. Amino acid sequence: CASSLVGYSGGMNYNEQFF.